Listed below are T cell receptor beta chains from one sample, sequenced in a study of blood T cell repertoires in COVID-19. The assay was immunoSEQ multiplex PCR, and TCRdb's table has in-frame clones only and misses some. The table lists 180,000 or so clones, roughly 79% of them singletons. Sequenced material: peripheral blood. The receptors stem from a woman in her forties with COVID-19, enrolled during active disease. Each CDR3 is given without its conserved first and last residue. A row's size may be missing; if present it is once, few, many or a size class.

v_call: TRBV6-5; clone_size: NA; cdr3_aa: ASSSRDLHTGELF
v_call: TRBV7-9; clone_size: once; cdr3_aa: ASSSSGQPQH
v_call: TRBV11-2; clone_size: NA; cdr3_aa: ASSLGGFYEQY
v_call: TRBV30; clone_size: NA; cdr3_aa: AWSDQDSNGYT
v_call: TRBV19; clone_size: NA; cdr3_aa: ASSTDLLTLAGGSNEQF
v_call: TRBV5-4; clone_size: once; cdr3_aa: ASSQGLAGGGTGELF
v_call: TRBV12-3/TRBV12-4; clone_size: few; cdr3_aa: ASSGPSQAQH
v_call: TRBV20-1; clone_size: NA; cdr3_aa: SASGDTEAF
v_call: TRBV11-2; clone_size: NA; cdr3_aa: ASSYRSGGDQAKNIQY
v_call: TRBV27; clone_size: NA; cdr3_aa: ASSRGQGGYLQPQH
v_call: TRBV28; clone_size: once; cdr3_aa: ASSLGSQETQY
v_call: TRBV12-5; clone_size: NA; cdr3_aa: ASGLPSSGELF
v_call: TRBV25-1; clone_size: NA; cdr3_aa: ASSDRESSPLH
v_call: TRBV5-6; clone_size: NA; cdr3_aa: ASSFQAEAF
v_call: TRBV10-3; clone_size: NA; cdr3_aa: AIQGDRRLDTEAF
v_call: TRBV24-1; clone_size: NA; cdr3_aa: ATSDSLYGSQKTQY
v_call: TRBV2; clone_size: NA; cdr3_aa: ASSAARSGGTQY
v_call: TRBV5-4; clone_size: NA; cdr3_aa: ASSSIDRDIDEQY
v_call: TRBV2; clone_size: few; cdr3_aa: ASSESRVFLGKLF
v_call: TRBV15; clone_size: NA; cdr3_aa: ATSREPLGQSAGNTIY
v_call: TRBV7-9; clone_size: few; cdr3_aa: ASSPFSGSYEQY
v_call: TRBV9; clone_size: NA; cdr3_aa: ASSVTPSQVDTQY